This T cell receptor beta chain was identified during a study of T cell changes during pregnancy in multiple sclerosis. Generated by immunoSEQ multiplex PCR, the TCRdb table keeps only in-frame clones and is missing some. The repertoire holds approximately 130,000 clones, with around 95% as singletons. Trimming took 0 bases from V and 2 from J; bases not matched to a gene: 16. The CDR3 runs to 21 residues. CDR1 and CDR2 (germline): SGDLS, YYNGEE. This TCR came from a female donor with multiple sclerosis, enrolled in a pregnancy study. This chain joins TRBV9 and TRBJ2-3, with 12 bases matching TRBD2. The sample in question was peripheral blood, obtained after pregnancy. CDR3 coding DNA: TGTGCCAGCAGCGTAGGGCCCTTCAGGAGGACTAGCGGGATTCCCACAGATACGCAGTATTTT. Translated, it gives CASSVGPFRRTSGIPTDTQYF.